This is a list of T cell receptor beta chains from one sample in a study of T-cell memory formation after mild COVID-19. TCRdb processed the 5' RACE reads anew with MiXCR; each CDR3 protein has one entry. The sample carries fewer than 250,000 distinct CDR3 sequences, approximately 15% recorded once. The sample consisted of PBMCs or a T cell subset sorted from them (not recorded which). Every receptor here comes from an adult woman who had mild COVID-19 (a few samples of this study predate the infection). Cell type and time point are not known. Each CDR3 is given with its conserved first and last residue. Each record gives: V gene, clone size, D gene, J gene, CDR3 protein, CDR3 DNA. A D gene is named only where the DNA matches it firmly. Size is stated for part of the rows, as once, few or many counts, or as a class when the clone is expanded.

TRBV24-1	many	-	TRBJ2-1	CATSDPTLSYNEQFF	TGTGCCACCAGTGATCCAACGCTCTCCTACAATGAGCAGTTCTTC
TRBV5-1	few	-	TRBJ2-1	CASSLMDEQFF	TGCGCCAGCAGCTTGATGGATGAGCAGTTCTTC
TRBV9	-	TRBD1	TRBJ1-6	CASSATGGSYNSPLHF	TGTGCCAGCAGCGCAACAGGGGGGTCCTATAATTCACCCCTCCACTTT
TRBV18	few	-	TRBJ2-7	CASSPSQIGGNEQYF	TGTGCCAGCTCACCAAGCCAGATCGGTGGTAACGAGCAGTACTTC
TRBV27	few	-	TRBJ1-6	CASSLVRGRYSPLHF	TGTGCCAGCAGTTTAGTGAGGGGCCGGTATTCACCCCTCCACTTT
TRBV3-1	-	TRBD1	TRBJ1-2	CASSLGTGAYGYTF	TGTGCCAGCAGCCTCGGGACAGGGGCGTATGGCTACACCTTC
TRBV7-8	-	TRBD1	TRBJ1-2	CASSLAGTGAGYTF	TGTGCCAGCAGCTTGGCCGGGACAGGTGCCGGCTACACCTTC
TRBV3-1	few	TRBD2	TRBJ2-3	CASSQAAGPRTDTQYF	TGTGCCAGCAGCCAAGCAGCGGGACCACGCACAGATACGCAGTATTTT
TRBV5-1	-	-	TRBJ2-1	CASSLRGRRSSYNEQFF	TGCGCCAGCAGCTTACGAGGCCGTCGTAGCTCCTACAATGAGCAGTTCTTC
TRBV6-6	-	-	TRBJ2-1	CASSGPYNEQFF	TGTGCCAGCTCGGGACCCTACAATGAGCAGTTCTTC
TRBV20-1	-	-	TRBJ1-5	CSAARNRGNQPQHF	TGCAGTGCTGCGCGGAACCGAGGCAATCAGCCCCAGCATTTT
TRBV27	-	TRBD1	TRBJ2-7	CASSHSGTGWREQYF	TGTGCCAGCAGTCACTCCGGGACAGGCTGGAGAGAGCAGTACTTC
TRBV18	-	-	TRBJ1-6	CASSPTSTDRSPLHF	TGTGCCAGCTCACCGACTTCTACAGACCGCTCACCCCTCCACTTT
TRBV20-1	medium-sized	-	TRBJ2-5	CSARVVGAVAETQYF	TGCAGTGCTAGAGTCGTAGGGGCGGTTGCGGAGACCCAGTACTTC
TRBV7-2	-	TRBD2	TRBJ2-7	CASSRTSGSVSYEQYF	TGTGCCAGCAGCCGGACTAGCGGGAGCGTTAGCTACGAGCAGTACTTC
TRBV19	-	-	TRBJ2-3	CASSSAFPSTQYF	TGTGCCAGTAGTTCTGCCTTCCCCTCCACGCAGTATTTT
TRBV5-6	-	-	TRBJ2-6	CASSFGPKDLTF	TGTGCCAGCAGCTTTGGCCCCAAAGACCTGACTTTC
TRBV30	-	TRBD2	TRBJ2-1	CAWSPGRISDEQFF	TGTGCCTGGAGTCCCGGGAGGATTTCAGATGAGCAGTTCTTC
TRBV19	few	-	TRBJ1-1	CATLINTEAFF	TGTGCCACCTTAATTAACACTGAAGCTTTCTTT
TRBV20-1	-	-	TRBJ1-1	CSAKPRGLNTEAFF	TGCAGTGCTAAACCTCGAGGCCTGAACACTGAAGCTTTCTTT
TRBV9	many	TRBD2	TRBJ2-3	CASSVLREGADTQYF	TGTGCCAGCAGCGTATTGCGGGAGGGAGCAGATACGCAGTATTTT
TRBV7-9	-	-	TRBJ2-1	CASSSSRGTTVAYNEQFF	TGTGCCAGCAGCTCCTCCCGAGGTACTACGGTCGCCTACAATGAGCAGTTCTTC
TRBV6-1	few	-	TRBJ2-2	CASRVSRRDTGELFF	TGTGCCAGCAGGGTCTCCCGGCGGGACACCGGGGAGCTGTTTTTT
TRBV28	-	-	TRBJ2-3	CASSPGVRGRTDTQYF	TGTGCCAGCAGTCCGGGGGTCAGGGGGAGAACAGATACGCAGTATTTT
TRBV9	few	-	TRBJ1-1	CASSASDPRAEAFF	TGTGCCAGCAGCGCAAGCGACCCGAGGGCTGAAGCTTTCTTT
TRBV3-1	few	-	TRBJ1-1	CASSQGSVAEAFF	TGTGCCAGCAGCCAGGGGTCGGTCGCTGAAGCTTTCTTT
TRBV28	-	-	TRBJ2-7	CASRTAYEQYF	TGTGCCAGCCGCACGGCCTACGAGCAGTACTTC
TRBV5-6	-	-	TRBJ2-5	CASRFPNRDLQETQYF	TGTGCCAGCAGATTTCCCAACAGGGACCTCCAAGAGACCCAGTACTTC
TRBV5-1	few	-	TRBJ2-1	CATKLGDPYNEQFF	TGCGCCACGAAGTTAGGGGATCCCTACAATGAGCAGTTCTTC
TRBV18	few	TRBD1	TRBJ2-7	CASSPGQGPLYEQYF	TGTGCCAGCTCACCCGGACAGGGGCCCCTCTACGAGCAGTACTTC
TRBV29-1	-	-	TRBJ2-1	CSVRRGGYNEQFF	TGCAGCGTTCGCAGGGGTGGGTACAATGAGCAGTTCTTC
TRBV20-1	few	-	TRBJ2-3	CSAWGADTQYF	TGCAGTGCCTGGGGCGCAGATACGCAGTATTTT
TRBV9	few	-	TRBJ1-1	CASSVGGELTEAFF	TGTGCCAGCAGCGTAGGTGGGGAACTGACTGAAGCTTTCTTT
TRBV5-1	few	-	TRBJ1-1	CASSFQGIAEAFF	TGCGCCAGCAGCTTCCAAGGGATCGCTGAAGCTTTCTTT
TRBV5-1	-	TRBD2	TRBJ2-7	CASSLGLAGADASYEQYF	TGCGCCAGCAGCTTGGGCCTAGCGGGAGCGGATGCCTCCTACGAGCAGTACTTC
TRBV9	few	-	TRBJ2-3	CASSVRGGRGDTQYF	TGTGCCAGCAGCGTCCGCGGGGGCAGGGGGGATACGCAGTATTTT
TRBV12-3/TRBV12-4	few	-	TRBJ1-1	CASSFSSAEAFF	TGTGCCAGCAGTTTTTCAAGCGCTGAAGCTTTCTTT
TRBV5-6	many	TRBD2	TRBJ2-1	CASTLRTSGYNEQFF	TGTGCCAGCACCCTTCGGACTAGCGGCTACAATGAGCAGTTCTTC
TRBV5-1	few	TRBD2	TRBJ2-1	CASGTSSGYNEQFF	TGCGCCAGCGGAACTTCTAGCGGTTACAATGAGCAGTTCTTC
TRBV12-3/TRBV12-4	-	-	TRBJ1-2	CASTKGPTGGYTF	TGTGCCAGCACAAAAGGACCTACTGGGGGCTACACCTTC
TRBV30	-	TRBD1	TRBJ1-1	CASLGQGGTEAFF	TGTGCCTCTTTGGGACAGGGAGGCACTGAAGCTTTCTTT
TRBV29-1	many	TRBD1	TRBJ2-7	CSGGWTGGREQYF	TGCAGCGGTGGATGGACAGGGGGGCGCGAGCAGTACTTC
TRBV11-1	-	-	TRBJ1-1	CASSLGVPVGSPEAFF	TGTGCCAGCAGCTTAGGGGTTCCGGTGGGTAGCCCTGAAGCTTTCTTT
TRBV7-8	-	-	TRBJ2-1	CASLPMGADRRGNEQFF	TGTGCCAGCCTTCCTATGGGAGCGGATAGACGAGGAAATGAGCAGTTCTTC
TRBV29-1	-	TRBD2	TRBJ2-7	CSVRRGRWDEQYF	TGCAGCGTTCGACGCGGGAGATGGGACGAGCAGTACTTC
TRBV6-2/TRBV6-3	-	-	TRBJ2-7	CASHHGLLSYEQYF	TGTGCCAGCCACCATGGCCTCCTCTCCTACGAGCAGTACTTC
TRBV3-1	-	-	TRBJ1-1	CASSPSTRNTEAFF	TGTGCCAGCAGCCCATCCACAAGGAACACTGAAGCTTTCTTT
TRBV25-1	-	TRBD2	TRBJ2-7	CASSEAGGGSSGYEQYF	TGTGCCAGCAGTGAAGCGGGGGGAGGTTCATCGGGCTACGAGCAGTACTTC
TRBV27	few	-	TRBJ2-1	CASSVMTSFNEQFF	TGTGCCAGCAGTGTAATGACTAGTTTTAATGAGCAGTTCTTC
TRBV25-1	few	-	TRBJ2-1	CASSESGARSYNEQFF	TGTGCCAGCAGTGAATCTGGGGCCCGCTCCTACAATGAGCAGTTCTTC
TRBV14	many	-	TRBJ2-5	CASSQDWGRIQETQYF	TGTGCCAGCAGCCAAGATTGGGGGAGGATACAAGAGACCCAGTACTTC
TRBV5-1	-	TRBD2	TRBJ2-3	CASSLAGGLARADTQYF	TGCGCCAGCAGCTTGGCCGGGGGACTAGCCCGGGCAGATACGCAGTATTTT
TRBV7-8	few	TRBD1	TRBJ1-6	CATRPGTGNSPLHF	TGTGCCACCCGACCCGGGACAGGGAATTCACCCCTCCACTTT
TRBV28	-	TRBD1	TRBJ1-2	CASSLVRGPGYGYTF	TGTGCCAGCAGTTTAGTGAGGGGGCCGGGGTATGGCTACACCTTC
TRBV21-1	few	-	TRBJ1-1	CASRTSGTLNTEAFF	TGTGCCAGCAGGACCTCAGGGACTCTGAACACTGAAGCTTTCTTT
TRBV7-8	-	TRBD2	TRBJ2-7	CASSVTSGSEQYF	TGTGCCAGCAGCGTGACTAGCGGGAGCGAGCAGTACTTC
TRBV11-3	-	-	TRBJ2-7	CASIPLGPAYEQYF	TGTGCCAGCATCCCCCTCGGGCCAGCCTACGAGCAGTACTTC
TRBV6-1	few	TRBD1	TRBJ2-1	CASGIRGRNNEQFF	TGTGCCAGCGGTATAAGGGGGCGGAACAATGAGCAGTTCTTC
TRBV30	few	-	TRBJ1-1	CAWSVRLNTEAFF	TGTGCCTGGAGTGTCCGGTTGAACACTGAAGCTTTCTTT
TRBV29-1	few	-	TRBJ1-1	CSVEDVGGEAFF	TGCAGCGTTGAAGATGTAGGCGGTGAAGCTTTCTTT